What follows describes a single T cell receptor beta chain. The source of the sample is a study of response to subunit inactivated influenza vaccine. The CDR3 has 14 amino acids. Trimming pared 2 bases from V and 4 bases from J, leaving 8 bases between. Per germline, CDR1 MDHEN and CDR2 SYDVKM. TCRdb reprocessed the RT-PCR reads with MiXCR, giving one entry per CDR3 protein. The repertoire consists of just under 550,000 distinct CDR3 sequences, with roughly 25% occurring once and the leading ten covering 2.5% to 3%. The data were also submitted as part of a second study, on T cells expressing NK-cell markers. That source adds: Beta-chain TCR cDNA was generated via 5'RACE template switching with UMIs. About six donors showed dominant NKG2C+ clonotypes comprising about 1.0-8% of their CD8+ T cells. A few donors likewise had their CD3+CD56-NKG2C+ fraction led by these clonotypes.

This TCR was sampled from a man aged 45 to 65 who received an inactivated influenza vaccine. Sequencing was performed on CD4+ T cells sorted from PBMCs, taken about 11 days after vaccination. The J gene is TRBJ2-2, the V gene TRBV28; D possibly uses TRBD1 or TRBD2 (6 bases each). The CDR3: CASSLEGGTGELFF. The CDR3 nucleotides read TGTGCCAGCAGTTTAGAGGGGGGCACCGGGGAGCTGTTTTTT.